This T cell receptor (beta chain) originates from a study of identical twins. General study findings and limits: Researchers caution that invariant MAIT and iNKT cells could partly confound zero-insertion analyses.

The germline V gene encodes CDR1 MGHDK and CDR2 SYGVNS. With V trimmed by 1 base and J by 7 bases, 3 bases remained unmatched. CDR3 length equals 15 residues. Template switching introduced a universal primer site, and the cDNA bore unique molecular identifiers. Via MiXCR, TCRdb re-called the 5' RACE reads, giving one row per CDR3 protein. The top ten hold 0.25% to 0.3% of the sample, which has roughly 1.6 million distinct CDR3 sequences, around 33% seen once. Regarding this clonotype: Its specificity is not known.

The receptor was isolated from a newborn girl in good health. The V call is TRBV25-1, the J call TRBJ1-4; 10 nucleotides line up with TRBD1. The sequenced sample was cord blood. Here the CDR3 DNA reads TGTGCCAGCAGTGAATCAGGGACAGGGGCTGAAAAACTGTTTTTT. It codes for CASSESGTGAEKLFF.